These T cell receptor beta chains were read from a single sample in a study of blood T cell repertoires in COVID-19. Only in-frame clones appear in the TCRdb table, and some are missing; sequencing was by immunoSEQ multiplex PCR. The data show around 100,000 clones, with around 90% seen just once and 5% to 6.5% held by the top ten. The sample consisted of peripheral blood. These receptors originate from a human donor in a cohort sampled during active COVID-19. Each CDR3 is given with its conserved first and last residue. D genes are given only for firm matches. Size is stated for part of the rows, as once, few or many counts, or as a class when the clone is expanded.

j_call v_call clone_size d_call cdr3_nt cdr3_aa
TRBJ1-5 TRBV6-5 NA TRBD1 TGTGCCAGCCGTCGGGACAGGGGGCCTCAGCCCCAGCATTTT CASRRDRGPQPQHF
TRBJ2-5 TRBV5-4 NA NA TGTGCCAGCAGCTTGGTGGGGGGTCAAGAGACCCAGTACTTC CASSLVGGQETQYF
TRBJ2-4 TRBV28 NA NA TGTGCCAGCAGTTTGGCCTCTCCGGGACACACACTATTC CASSLASPGHTLF
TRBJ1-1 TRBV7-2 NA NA TGTGCCAGCAGCTCAATTACAGTTGGACTTGAAGCTTTCTTT CASSSITVGLEAFF
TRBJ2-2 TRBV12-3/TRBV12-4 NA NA TGTGCCAGCAGTTTTATCACCGGGGAGCTGTTTTTT CASSFITGELFF
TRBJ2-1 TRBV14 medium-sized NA TGTGCCAGCAGCCCGGGACTGCGACAAGTTGAGCAGTTCTTC CASSPGLRQVEQFF
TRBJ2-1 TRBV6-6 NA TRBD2 TGTGCCAGCAGTCACCCATCTAGCGGCGATATTCGAAGTGAGCAGTTCTTC CASSHPSSGDIRSEQFF
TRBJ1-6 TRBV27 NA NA TGTGCCAGCAGTTCTCTTCAACAGAATTCACCCCTCCACTTT CASSSLQQNSPLHF
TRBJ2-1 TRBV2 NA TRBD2 TGTGCCAGCAGTGAGTGGCGGGGGGGAACCCCCAATGAGCAGTTCTTC CASSEWRGGTPNEQFF
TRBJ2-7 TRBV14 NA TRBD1 TGTGCCAGCGCCTGGACAGGGTCCGAGCAGTACTTC CASAWTGSEQYF
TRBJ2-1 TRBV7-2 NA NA TGTGCCAGCAGCTTATTTACAGGTAGACACAATGAGCAGTTCTTC CASSLFTGRHNEQFF
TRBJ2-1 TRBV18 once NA TGTGCCAGCTCACCAACAGACGGATACTCCTACAATGAGCAGTTCTTC CASSPTDGYSYNEQFF
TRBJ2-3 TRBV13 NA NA TGTGCCAGCAGTTCAGGGGTTCTACGCACAGATACGCAGTATTTT CASSSGVLRTDTQYF
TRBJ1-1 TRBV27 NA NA TGTGCCAGCAACGCAGCCGGAGGGGTCACTGAAGCTTTCTTT CASNAAGGVTEAFF
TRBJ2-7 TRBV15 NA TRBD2 TGTGCCACCAGCATAACAAGAGCGGGAGGATCTGAGCAGTACTTC CATSITRAGGSEQYF
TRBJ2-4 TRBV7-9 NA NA TGTGCCAGCAGCACCTGGACGGGAATAGCCAAAAACATTCAGTACTTC CASSTWTGIAKNIQYF
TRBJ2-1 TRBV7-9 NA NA TGTGCCAGCAGCTTAGTTGCGTACAATGAGCAGTTCTTC CASSLVAYNEQFF
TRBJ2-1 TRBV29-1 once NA TGCAGCGTACCCTTAGCCGGTGAGCAGTTCTTC CSVPLAGEQFF
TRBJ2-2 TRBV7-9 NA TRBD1 TGTGCCAGCAGCTACCCGACAGGGGGGTCCGGGGAGCTGTTTTTT CASSYPTGGSGELFF
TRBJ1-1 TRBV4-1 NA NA TGCGCCAGCAGCCAGGGGGGAGCCACTGAAGCTTTCTTT CASSQGGATEAFF
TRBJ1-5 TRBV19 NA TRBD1 TGTGCCATCTCTACAGGGGGCAATCAGCCCCAGCATTTT CAISTGGNQPQHF
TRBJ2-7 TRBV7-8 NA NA TGTGCCAGCAGCCCGAAACACTACGAGCAGTACTTC CASSPKHYEQYF
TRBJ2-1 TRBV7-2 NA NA TGTGCCAGCAGCTTAATCTCCAATGAGCAGTTCTTC CASSLISNEQFF
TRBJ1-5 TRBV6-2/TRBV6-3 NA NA TGTGCCAGCAGTTACGCAAGGGGTAACAGCAATCAGCCCCAGCATTTT CASSYARGNSNQPQHF
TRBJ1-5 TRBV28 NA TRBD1 TGTGCCAGCAGTTTATTGTCCAGGGGGAATCAGCCCCAGCATTTT CASSLLSRGNQPQHF
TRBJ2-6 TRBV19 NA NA TGTGCCAGTAGCTTACAGGGTTATGGGGCCAACGTCCTGACTTTC CASSLQGYGANVLTF
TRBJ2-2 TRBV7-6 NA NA TGTGCCAGCAGCTTCCTGGCCCCGATTGTCGGTCAGGACACCGGGGAGCTGTTTTTT CASSFLAPIVGQDTGELFF
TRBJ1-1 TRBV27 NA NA TGTGCCAGCAGTTCCCTGACACCTGAAGCTTTCTTT CASSSLTPEAFF
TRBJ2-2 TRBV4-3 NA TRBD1 TGCGCCAGCAGCCAAGTAAGGGGGCTGGTCACCGGGGAGCTGTTTTTT CASSQVRGLVTGELFF
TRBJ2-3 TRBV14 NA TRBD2 TGTGCCAGCAGCCAGCTGGGACTAGCGGGGGGGCTAGATACGCAGTATTTT CASSQLGLAGGLDTQYF
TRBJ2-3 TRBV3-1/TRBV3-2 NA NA TGTGCCAGCAGCCAAGCTACAGATACGCAGTATTTT CASSQATDTQYF
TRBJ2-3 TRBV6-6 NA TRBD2 TGTGCCAGCAGTCGGAAGGGACTAGCGGGATCGTTAGATACGCAGTATTTT CASSRKGLAGSLDTQYF
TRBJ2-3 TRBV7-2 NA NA TGTGCCAGCAGCCAGACTCGGGATACGCAGTATTTT CASSQTRDTQYF
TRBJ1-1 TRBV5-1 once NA TGCGCCAGCAGGACAGGAGTCGGCACTGAAGCTTTCTTT CASRTGVGTEAFF
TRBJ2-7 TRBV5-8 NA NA TGTGCCAGCAGCGACTTATTCGCCATTACAGGGCGCGTTTACTACGAGCAGTACTTC CASSDLFAITGRVYYEQYF
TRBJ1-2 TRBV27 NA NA TGTGCCAGCAGTTCCCCCAGGGTTAGAGGCTACACCTTC CASSSPRVRGYTF
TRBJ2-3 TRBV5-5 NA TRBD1 TGTGCCAGCAGATCTGAGGCGTGGGACAGCAAACCCACAGATACGCAGTATTTT CASRSEAWDSKPTDTQYF
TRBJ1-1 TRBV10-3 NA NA TGTGCCATCAGTGGGCAGGGTTCTCCTTCGGGCACTGAAGCTTTCTTT CAISGQGSPSGTEAFF
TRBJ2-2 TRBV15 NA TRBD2 TGTGCCACCAGCAGTGAAACTAGCGGGAGATTCGGCGGGGAGCTGTTTTTT CATSSETSGRFGGELFF
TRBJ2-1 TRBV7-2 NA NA TGTGCCAGCAGCTTAGGGGTAGTTCCCCTAGTAAGCTGTGAGCAGTTCTTC CASSLGVVPLVSCEQFF
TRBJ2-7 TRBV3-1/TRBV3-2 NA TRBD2 TGTGCCAGCAGCCAAGAGGGACTAGCGCTCTCCTACGAGCAGTACTTC CASSQEGLALSYEQYF
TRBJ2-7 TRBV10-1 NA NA TGCGCCAGCAGTGACACCCTCAGCTCCTACGAGCAGTACTTC CASSDTLSSYEQYF